This T cell receptor (beta chain) was identified in a study of T cells in tuberculosis. Whole-study results and caveats: Smaller distances to GMM-specific TCRs suggested their expansion in active tuberculosis. Active tuberculosis patients had shorter CDR3-alpha; the beta difference was nonsignificant.

Germline CDR1 LNHDA, CDR2 SQIVND (reference sequence). With 5 bases removed from V and 0 bases from J, the gap between germline ends came to 14 bases. The CDR3 consists of 16 residues. With regard to this clone: What it binds is not known.

Assay: immunoSEQ multiplex PCR; the TCRdb copy retains only in-frame clones and omits some. Of more than 30,000 clones in the sample, 95% to 97% are singletons; the top ten hold around 6%. The receptor's source is a donor aged 10-29 years with latent tuberculosis or without tuberculosis infection. The rearrangement uses TRBV19 and TRBJ1-5, with D maybe TRBD1 (6 bases). The source material was PBMCs. DNA of the CDR3: TGTGCCAGTAGTGGGCGGGGGCCGTATAGCAATCAGCCCCAGCATTTT. Translating gives CASSGRGPYSNQPQHF. Full variable domain (remainder filled in from reference TRBV19 and TRBJ1-5): DGGITQSPKYLFRKEGQNVTLSCEQNLNHDAMYWYRQDPGQGLRLIYYSQIVNDFQKGDIAEGYSVSREKKESFPLTVTSAQKNPTAFYLCASSGRGPYSNQPQHFGDGTRLSIL.